This T cell receptor beta chain was captured in a study of identifying expanded T cells in peripheral blood. General study points: About 1.2 clones differed between technical replicates, versus around 15 and 19 over time.

Data came from immunoSEQ multiplex PCR; TCRdb stores just in-frame clones and leaves some out. The sample holds 60,000 or so clones, over 80% seen once. The V and J ends lost 6 bases and 0 bases respectively, with 9 bases between them. The CDR3 runs 13 residues. Germline CDR1 GTSNPN, CDR2 SVGIG (reference sequence). In the case of this clone: What it recognizes is unknown.

The receptor comes from a person aged 18 to 75 in good health. Material: blood. V is TRBV30 and J is TRBJ1-3; a weak D match, TRBD1 (5 bases). CDR3 nucleotides: TGTGCCTGCAGGGCCAGCTCTGGAAACACCATATATTTT. It encodes CACRASSGNTIYF.